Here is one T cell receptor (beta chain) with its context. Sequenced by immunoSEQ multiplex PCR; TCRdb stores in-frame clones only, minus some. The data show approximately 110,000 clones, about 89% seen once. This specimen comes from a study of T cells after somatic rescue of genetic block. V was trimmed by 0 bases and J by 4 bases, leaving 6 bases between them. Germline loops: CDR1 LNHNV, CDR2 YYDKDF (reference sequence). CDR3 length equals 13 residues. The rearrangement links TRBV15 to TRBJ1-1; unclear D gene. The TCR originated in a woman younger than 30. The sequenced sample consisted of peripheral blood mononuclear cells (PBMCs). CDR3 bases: TGTGCCACCAGCAGAGATCTGAGCACTGAAGCTTTCTTT. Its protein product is CATSRDLSTEAFF.